This T cell receptor beta chain was captured by sequencing in a study of blood T cell repertoires in COVID-19. About the study: T cells, B-cell-depleted T cells, or PBMCs supplied cDNA or gDNA.

Patients of the Seattle cohort, enrolled during active infection, were followed longitudinally. The assay was immunoSEQ multiplex PCR, and TCRdb's table has in-frame clones only and misses some. The table shows 150,000 to 200,000 clones, with around 83% occurring only once. CDR3 length: 13 residues. V gave up 3 bases and J gave up 7 bases; unmatched junction bases: 4. CDR1 SGHRS and CDR2 YFSETQ come from the germline V gene. The sequencing sample was made of peripheral blood. The rearrangement joins TRBV5-1 to TRBJ1-1; 9 bases align to TRBD1. The receptor's source is a woman between 70 and 85 years old with COVID-19, enrolled during active disease. In nucleotides, the CDR3 is TGCGCCAGCAGCTCGGGACAGGGCTTTGAAGCTTTCTTT. Amino acid sequence: CASSSGQGFEAFF. Full variable domain (rest looked up from reference TRBV5-1 and TRBJ1-1): KAGVTQTPRYLIKTRGQQVTLSCSPISGHRSVSWYQQTPGQGLQFLFEYFSETQRNKGNFPGRFSGRQFSNSRSEMNVSTLELGDSALYLCASSSGQGFEAFFGQGTRLTVV.